What follows is one T cell receptor beta chain and its context. Its antigen remains unidentified. This sample is part of a study of graft-versus-host responses after intestinal transplantation. Overall study findings and caveats: There was an association between peak levels of circulating GvH clones and early post-transplant HvG declines.

The method was immunoSEQ multiplex PCR; TCRdb's version includes in-frame clones alone and lacks a portion of them. This table holds approximately 37,000 clones, over 85% found once. Germline CDR1 and CDR2: LNHDA and SQIVND (reference sequence). The CDR3 loop spans 14 amino acids. V dropped 7 bases and J dropped 2 bases, with 13 bases sitting between them. This sequence originates from a human patient who received an intestinal transplant, so some T cells may come from the graft donor. This sequence joins TRBV19 and TRBJ2-3; TRBD1 might be the D (7 bases). This sample comprised PBMCs, obtained roughly 270 days after transplant. CDR3 sequence: CASTPRGDTDTQYF. CDR3 DNA sequence: TGTGCCAGTACCCCCAGGGGGGACACAGATACGCAGTATTTT.